These T cell receptor beta chains were read from a single sample in a study of T cell responses to AZD1222 COVID-19 vaccine. Sequencing used immunoSEQ multiplex PCR; TCRdb keeps in-frame clones, though not all of them. This repertoire shows about 210,000 clones, almost 95% found once; its top ten account for approximately 1.3%. The input for sequencing was peripheral blood, taken on day 0 of AZD1222 vaccination. All receptors come from an adult in good health. CDR3s include the opening cysteine and the closing phenylalanine or tryptophan. The order of the fields is V gene, J gene, clone size, D gene, CDR3 DNA, CDR3 protein. A D gene is named only where the DNA matches it firmly. Size values are once, few and many counts, or a class for expanded clones, and some rows have none.

v_call: TRBV12-3/TRBV12-4; j_call: TRBJ1-2; clone_size: -; d_call: TRBD1; cdr3_nt: TGTGCCAGCAGTACCGGGACAGGGTTAGGCTACACCTTC; cdr3_aa: CASSTGTGLGYTF
v_call: TRBV30; j_call: TRBJ2-3; clone_size: -; d_call: TRBD2; cdr3_nt: TGTGCCTGGAGTACGGGACTAGCGGGGGAGACAGATACGCAGTATTTT; cdr3_aa: CAWSTGLAGETDTQYF
v_call: TRBV12-3/TRBV12-4; j_call: TRBJ1-6; clone_size: -; d_call: -; cdr3_nt: TGTGCCAGCAGTTTAGAGGTCAATTCACCCCTCCACTTT; cdr3_aa: CASSLEVNSPLHF
v_call: TRBV12-3/TRBV12-4; j_call: TRBJ1-5; clone_size: -; d_call: -; cdr3_nt: TGTGCCAGCAGTTTCGGAGGGAGTCAGCCCCAGCATTTT; cdr3_aa: CASSFGGSQPQHF
v_call: TRBV19; j_call: TRBJ2-5; clone_size: once; d_call: -; cdr3_nt: TGTGCCAGTAGTATAGATGGCTGGGGCAAGACCCAGTACTTC; cdr3_aa: CASSIDGWGKTQYF
v_call: TRBV13; j_call: TRBJ2-1; clone_size: -; d_call: TRBD2; cdr3_nt: TGTGCCAGCAACGAGCGGGGGGGCGATGAGCAGTTCTTC; cdr3_aa: CASNERGGDEQFF
v_call: TRBV5-1; j_call: TRBJ2-3; clone_size: once; d_call: -; cdr3_nt: TGCGCCAGCAGTCTCCCCTCCTTCACGAGCCCTCGCACAGATACGCAGTATTTT; cdr3_aa: CASSLPSFTSPRTDTQYF
v_call: TRBV5-1; j_call: TRBJ2-3; clone_size: -; d_call: -; cdr3_nt: TGCGCCAGCAGCACCGGGGGCCGCACAGATACGCAGTATTTT; cdr3_aa: CASSTGGRTDTQYF
v_call: TRBV19; j_call: TRBJ2-1; clone_size: -; d_call: -; cdr3_nt: TGTGCCAGTAGCATGTATGTTCAGACAAGTTACAATGAGCAGTTCTTC; cdr3_aa: CASSMYVQTSYNEQFF
v_call: TRBV27; j_call: TRBJ2-5; clone_size: once; d_call: -; cdr3_nt: TGTGCCAGCAGTTTATTTCGGTTGGAGACCCAGTACTTC; cdr3_aa: CASSLFRLETQYF
v_call: TRBV19; j_call: TRBJ1-2; clone_size: -; d_call: -; cdr3_nt: TGTGCCAGTACCGGTTGGGGGGGGCAGGACTATGGCTACACCTTC; cdr3_aa: CASTGWGGQDYGYTF
v_call: TRBV7-9; j_call: TRBJ2-7; clone_size: -; d_call: TRBD1; cdr3_nt: TGTGCCAGCAGCTTAGAACGGGACAGGGGGACGCACGAGCAGTACTTC; cdr3_aa: CASSLERDRGTHEQYF
v_call: TRBV19; j_call: TRBJ1-5; clone_size: few; d_call: -; cdr3_nt: TGTGCCAGTAGTACGACCCTGGGGGGGCGAAATCAGCCCCAGCATTTT; cdr3_aa: CASSTTLGGRNQPQHF
v_call: TRBV27; j_call: TRBJ1-4; clone_size: -; d_call: -; cdr3_nt: TGTGCCAGCAGTTATATGGGGGGAAAACTGTTTTTT; cdr3_aa: CASSYMGGKLFF
v_call: TRBV21-1; j_call: TRBJ1-2; clone_size: -; d_call: -; cdr3_nt: TGTGCCAGCAGCAAAGGGGGGACCATGGGCTATGGCTACACCTTC; cdr3_aa: CASSKGGTMGYGYTF
v_call: TRBV6-2/TRBV6-3; j_call: TRBJ1-1; clone_size: -; d_call: -; cdr3_nt: TGTGCCAGCAGTTTGGACCTCCAGCGGCAGGCTTTCTTT; cdr3_aa: CASSLDLQRQAFF
v_call: TRBV4-2; j_call: TRBJ1-6; clone_size: -; d_call: -; cdr3_nt: TGTGCCAGCAGCCAAGGGCAGGGTGGAAATTCACCCCTCCACTTT; cdr3_aa: CASSQGQGGNSPLHF
v_call: TRBV4-3; j_call: TRBJ1-6; clone_size: -; d_call: -; cdr3_nt: TGCGCCAGCAGCCAAGTTGCAGGGGAGGTTTCACCCCTCCACTTT; cdr3_aa: CASSQVAGEVSPLHF
v_call: TRBV25-1; j_call: TRBJ2-1; clone_size: -; d_call: TRBD1; cdr3_nt: TGTGCCAGCAGTGCCTTCTCGGGCAGGGGGCGCGTGGATGAGCAGTTCTTC; cdr3_aa: CASSAFSGRGRVDEQFF
v_call: TRBV19; j_call: TRBJ2-1; clone_size: -; d_call: -; cdr3_nt: TGTGCCAGTAGTATCGAAGGGCCGGGGCAGTTCTTC; cdr3_aa: CASSIEGPGQFF
v_call: TRBV29-1; j_call: TRBJ1-1; clone_size: once; d_call: -; cdr3_nt: TGCAGCGAAGAAAGGGGAGGCACTGAAGCTTTCTTT; cdr3_aa: CSEERGGTEAFF
v_call: TRBV29-1; j_call: TRBJ1-2; clone_size: -; d_call: -; cdr3_nt: TGCAGCGTTGAAGATAGGAGGGACGGACACTATGGCTACACCTTC; cdr3_aa: CSVEDRRDGHYGYTF
v_call: TRBV6-5; j_call: TRBJ1-1; clone_size: -; d_call: -; cdr3_nt: TGTGCCAGCAGTTCTAACTCGGACCGAGCTTTCTTT; cdr3_aa: CASSSNSDRAFF
v_call: TRBV6-5; j_call: TRBJ1-2; clone_size: -; d_call: -; cdr3_nt: TGTGCCAGCAAGAGAGACGAGGGCTACACCTTC; cdr3_aa: CASKRDEGYTF
v_call: TRBV5-1; j_call: TRBJ2-1; clone_size: once; d_call: -; cdr3_nt: TGCGCCAGCAGCTTGGCAGGGAACTCCTACAATGAGCAGTTCTTC; cdr3_aa: CASSLAGNSYNEQFF
v_call: TRBV14; j_call: TRBJ2-3; clone_size: -; d_call: -; cdr3_nt: TGTGCCAGCAGCCTCGGGCGGGCAGATACGCAGTATTTT; cdr3_aa: CASSLGRADTQYF
v_call: TRBV11-3; j_call: TRBJ2-1; clone_size: -; d_call: -; cdr3_nt: TGTGCCAGCAGCCCCGGCGGTCAGACTCTCAATGAGCAGTTCTTC; cdr3_aa: CASSPGGQTLNEQFF
v_call: TRBV7-9; j_call: TRBJ1-5; clone_size: -; d_call: -; cdr3_nt: TGTGCCAGCGGGACCGGAGGCAATGGTCAGCCCCAGCATTTT; cdr3_aa: CASGTGGNGQPQHF
v_call: TRBV24-1; j_call: TRBJ1-6; clone_size: -; d_call: -; cdr3_nt: TGTGCCACCAGTGAGGCGACCGGTTCACCCCTCCACTTT; cdr3_aa: CATSEATGSPLHF
v_call: TRBV2; j_call: TRBJ1-1; clone_size: -; d_call: TRBD1; cdr3_nt: TGTGCCAGCAGTGACGGACAGGGTACCTCTGAAGCTTTCTTT; cdr3_aa: CASSDGQGTSEAFF
v_call: TRBV19; j_call: TRBJ2-3; clone_size: -; d_call: -; cdr3_nt: TGTGCCAGTAGCCGACACCCCGGACAGTCTAGGGGCACAGATACGCAGTATTTT; cdr3_aa: CASSRHPGQSRGTDTQYF
v_call: TRBV21-1; j_call: TRBJ2-2; clone_size: -; d_call: -; cdr3_nt: TGTGCCAGCAGCTTGTGGGGGACCGGGGAGCTGTTTTTT; cdr3_aa: CASSLWGTGELFF
v_call: TRBV5-1; j_call: TRBJ2-2; clone_size: -; d_call: -; cdr3_nt: TGCGCCAGCAGGGAGAGTGGGGCCGGGGAGCTGTTTTTT; cdr3_aa: CASRESGAGELFF
v_call: TRBV6-5; j_call: TRBJ1-5; clone_size: -; d_call: -; cdr3_nt: TGTGCCAGCAGACGTTACAGCTATAGCAATCAGCCCCAGCATTTT; cdr3_aa: CASRRYSYSNQPQHF
v_call: TRBV5-6; j_call: TRBJ1-1; clone_size: -; d_call: -; cdr3_nt: TGTGCCAGCAGCCATGACACTGAAGCTTTCTTT; cdr3_aa: CASSHDTEAFF
v_call: TRBV10-2; j_call: TRBJ2-1; clone_size: -; d_call: -; cdr3_nt: TGCGCCAGCATCGGATACAATGAGCAGTTCTTC; cdr3_aa: CASIGYNEQFF
v_call: TRBV29-1; j_call: TRBJ1-5; clone_size: -; d_call: -; cdr3_nt: TGCAGCGTTGGGGGTGATCAGCCCCAGCATTTT; cdr3_aa: CSVGGDQPQHF
v_call: TRBV19; j_call: TRBJ1-3; clone_size: -; d_call: -; cdr3_nt: TGTGCCAGTAGTATAGATAGGCGGGTCTCCTCTGGAAACACCATATATTTT; cdr3_aa: CASSIDRRVSSGNTIYF
v_call: TRBV7-8; j_call: TRBJ1-2; clone_size: -; d_call: -; cdr3_nt: TGTGCCAGCAGCTGGGAGGGGTCCGGGAGCTATGGCTACACCTTC; cdr3_aa: CASSWEGSGSYGYTF
v_call: TRBV11-2; j_call: TRBJ2-7; clone_size: once; d_call: TRBD2; cdr3_nt: TGTGCCAGCAGGAAAGCGGGGGGTTACGAGCAGTACTTC; cdr3_aa: CASRKAGGYEQYF
v_call: TRBV10-3; j_call: TRBJ1-6; clone_size: -; d_call: -; cdr3_nt: TGTGCCATCAGTAACAGGGTTGGCTCACCCCTCCACTTT; cdr3_aa: CAISNRVGSPLHF
v_call: TRBV5-4; j_call: TRBJ2-6; clone_size: -; d_call: TRBD1; cdr3_nt: TGTGCCAGCAGTTTACAGGGGGCGCCCTCTGGGGCCAACGTCCTGACTTTC; cdr3_aa: CASSLQGAPSGANVLTF
v_call: TRBV5-1; j_call: TRBJ2-7; clone_size: -; d_call: -; cdr3_nt: TGCGCCAGCAGCCTACAGGGACCCGCATCCTACGAGCAGTACTTC; cdr3_aa: CASSLQGPASYEQYF
v_call: TRBV6-1; j_call: TRBJ2-3; clone_size: -; d_call: TRBD1; cdr3_nt: TGTGCCAGCAGTGAGTGGACAGGGGGCTTCTCAGATACGCAGTATTTT; cdr3_aa: CASSEWTGGFSDTQYF
v_call: TRBV3-1/TRBV3-2; j_call: TRBJ1-3; clone_size: -; d_call: -; cdr3_nt: TGTGCCAGCAGCCAGAGCGGTCAGTTGGGAAACACCATATATTTT; cdr3_aa: CASSQSGQLGNTIYF